Listed below are T cell receptor beta chains from one sample, sequenced in a study of blood T cell repertoires in COVID-19. Method: immunoSEQ multiplex PCR; TCRdb's copy keeps in-frame clones and lacks some. The repertoire consists of some 180,000 clones, with 70% to 90% occurring once and the leading ten covering around 23%. Sequenced input: PBMCs or T cells enriched from blood (not recorded which). Receptors were obtained from a woman in her thirties or forties in a cohort exposed to, infected with or recovered from COVID-19 (not recorded which). The CDR3 runs from the conserved cysteine through the conserved F or W. Fields, in order: clone size, J gene, D gene, V gene, CDR3 protein, CDR3 DNA. A D gene is named only where the DNA matches it firmly. Clone sizes are given selectively: once, few, many, or a class where the clone is expanded.

clone_size: .; j_call: TRBJ2-1; d_call: .; v_call: TRBV19; cdr3_aa: CASSLVTSLEQFF; cdr3_nt: TGTGCCAGTAGTCTCGTTACTAGCCTTGAGCAGTTCTTC
clone_size: .; j_call: TRBJ1-6; d_call: TRBD1; v_call: TRBV19; cdr3_aa: CASRGQKFNSPLHF; cdr3_nt: TGTGCCAGTAGGGGACAGAAGTTTAATTCACCCCTCCACTTT
clone_size: .; j_call: TRBJ2-2; d_call: TRBD1; v_call: TRBV27; cdr3_aa: CASSPGTGKTNTGELFF; cdr3_nt: TGTGCCAGCAGTCCTGGGACAGGGAAAACAAACACCGGGGAGCTGTTTTTT
clone_size: .; j_call: TRBJ2-1; d_call: TRBD2; v_call: TRBV24-1; cdr3_aa: CATSEGTSGSYNEQFF; cdr3_nt: TGTGCCACCAGTGAGGGGACTAGCGGATCCTACAATGAGCAGTTCTTC
clone_size: .; j_call: TRBJ1-1; d_call: TRBD1; v_call: TRBV6-5; cdr3_aa: CATGTGKNTEAFF; cdr3_nt: TGTGCCACCGGGACAGGGAAGAACACTGAAGCTTTCTTT
clone_size: .; j_call: TRBJ1-5; d_call: TRBD1; v_call: TRBV28; cdr3_aa: CASSLRIGAGGWNQPQHF; cdr3_nt: TGTGCCAGCAGTTTGAGGATCGGGGCAGGGGGCTGGAATCAGCCCCAGCATTTT
clone_size: .; j_call: TRBJ2-5; d_call: TRBD2; v_call: TRBV4-1; cdr3_aa: CASSAPPAGGETQYF; cdr3_nt: TGCGCCAGCAGCGCTCCTCCCGCGGGGGGAGAGACCCAGTACTTC
clone_size: few; j_call: TRBJ1-5; d_call: .; v_call: TRBV2; cdr3_aa: CASPGSYSNQPQHF; cdr3_nt: TGTGCCAGCCCAGGCTCCTATAGCAATCAGCCCCAGCATTTT
clone_size: .; j_call: TRBJ1-5; d_call: .; v_call: TRBV18; cdr3_aa: CASSPDRSNQPQHF; cdr3_nt: TGTGCCAGCTCACCAGACAGGTCCAATCAGCCCCAGCATTTT
clone_size: .; j_call: TRBJ2-2; d_call: .; v_call: TRBV6-2/TRBV6-3; cdr3_aa: CASSKSPVGRWTGELFF; cdr3_nt: TGTGCCAGCAGTAAGTCCCCCGTCGGGAGATGGACCGGGGAGCTGTTTTTT
clone_size: .; j_call: TRBJ2-3; d_call: .; v_call: TRBV12-1; cdr3_aa: CASSFERERTDTQYF; cdr3_nt: TGTGCCAGCAGCTTTGAGCGGGAGCGCACAGATACGCAGTATTTT
clone_size: .; j_call: TRBJ1-2; d_call: .; v_call: TRBV11-2; cdr3_aa: CASSLGRRVSSNGYTF; cdr3_nt: TGTGCCAGCAGCTTAGGCCGTCGTGTGTCCAGTAACGGCTACACCTTC
clone_size: .; j_call: TRBJ1-1; d_call: .; v_call: TRBV19; cdr3_aa: CASSIDSYTEAFF; cdr3_nt: TGTGCCAGTAGTATAGACAGTTACACTGAAGCTTTCTTT
clone_size: .; j_call: TRBJ2-2; d_call: TRBD2; v_call: TRBV6-5; cdr3_aa: CASSYSSGGNTGELFF; cdr3_nt: TGTGCCAGCAGTTACTCGAGCGGGGGAAACACCGGGGAGCTGTTTTTT
clone_size: .; j_call: TRBJ1-1; d_call: .; v_call: TRBV28; cdr3_aa: CASSLVARGAFF; cdr3_nt: TGTGCCAGCAGTTTAGTAGCGCGCGGTGCTTTCTTT
clone_size: .; j_call: TRBJ1-5; d_call: .; v_call: TRBV29-1; cdr3_aa: CSVETGGNQPQHF; cdr3_nt: TGCAGCGTTGAGACGGGAGGTAATCAGCCCCAGCATTTT
clone_size: .; j_call: TRBJ2-4; d_call: .; v_call: TRBV21-1; cdr3_aa: CASSKVMAGGGAKNIQYF; cdr3_nt: TGTGCCAGCAGCAAAGTAATGGCAGGTGGTGGAGCCAAAAACATTCAGTACTTC
clone_size: once; j_call: TRBJ1-2; d_call: TRBD1; v_call: TRBV29-1; cdr3_aa: CSLSSGGSGYTF; cdr3_nt: TGCAGCCTCTCGTCAGGGGGTAGTGGCTACACCTTC
clone_size: once; j_call: TRBJ2-7; d_call: .; v_call: TRBV4-1; cdr3_aa: CASSQNFGSYEQYF; cdr3_nt: TGCGCCAGCAGCCAGAATTTCGGCTCCTACGAGCAGTACTTC
clone_size: .; j_call: TRBJ1-6; d_call: .; v_call: TRBV7-9; cdr3_aa: CASSGAGVSPLHF; cdr3_nt: TGTGCCAGCAGCGGGGCAGGGGTGTCACCCCTCCACTTT
clone_size: .; j_call: TRBJ1-5; d_call: .; v_call: TRBV28; cdr3_aa: CASSGPTVGNQPQHF; cdr3_nt: TGTGCCAGCAGTGGACCGACAGTGGGGAATCAGCCCCAGCATTTT
clone_size: .; j_call: TRBJ2-1; d_call: TRBD2; v_call: TRBV10-1; cdr3_aa: CASSEGLAGGNEQFF; cdr3_nt: TGCGCCAGCAGTGAGGGACTAGCGGGAGGAAATGAGCAGTTCTTC
clone_size: once; j_call: TRBJ1-1; d_call: .; v_call: TRBV7-6; cdr3_aa: CASSLGHHMNTEAFF; cdr3_nt: TGTGCCAGCAGCCTTGGACACCACATGAACACTGAAGCTTTCTTT
clone_size: .; j_call: TRBJ2-6; d_call: .; v_call: TRBV15; cdr3_aa: CATSGLSGANVLTF; cdr3_nt: TGTGCCACCAGCGGGCTCTCTGGGGCCAACGTCCTGACTTTC
clone_size: .; j_call: TRBJ2-4; d_call: TRBD2; v_call: TRBV5-6; cdr3_aa: CASSFLSGQGVINIQYF; cdr3_nt: TGTGCCAGCAGCTTTCTTAGCGGGCAGGGAGTAATTAACATTCAGTACTTC
clone_size: once; j_call: TRBJ2-3; d_call: .; v_call: TRBV19; cdr3_aa: CASRAGRSQYF; cdr3_nt: TGTGCCAGTAGGGCAGGGCGTTCGCAGTATTTT
clone_size: .; j_call: TRBJ1-2; d_call: .; v_call: TRBV2; cdr3_aa: CASSAEVGAPYGYTF; cdr3_nt: TGTGCCAGCAGTGCCGAGGTAGGGGCCCCCTATGGCTACACCTTC
clone_size: .; j_call: TRBJ2-7; d_call: .; v_call: TRBV9; cdr3_aa: CASSSQGEAYEQYF; cdr3_nt: TGTGCCAGCAGCTCCCAGGGGGAGGCCTACGAGCAGTACTTC
clone_size: once; j_call: TRBJ1-2; d_call: .; v_call: TRBV5-1; cdr3_aa: CASSLVGGDGYTF; cdr3_nt: TGCGCCAGCAGCTTGGTTGGCGGGGATGGCTACACCTTC
clone_size: .; j_call: TRBJ2-2; d_call: TRBD2; v_call: TRBV9; cdr3_aa: CASSSPSGGTRELFF; cdr3_nt: TGTGCCAGCAGCTCCCCTAGCGGGGGGACCCGGGAGCTGTTTTTT
clone_size: .; j_call: TRBJ1-2; d_call: .; v_call: TRBV5-6; cdr3_aa: CASSPLVRNGYTF; cdr3_nt: TGTGCCAGCAGTCCGTTAGTGAGAAATGGCTACACCTTC
clone_size: once; j_call: TRBJ1-6; d_call: .; v_call: TRBV6-4; cdr3_aa: CASSADSFNSPLHF; cdr3_nt: TGTGCCAGCAGCGCCGACAGCTTTAATTCACCCCTCCACTTT
clone_size: once; j_call: TRBJ2-7; d_call: .; v_call: TRBV15; cdr3_aa: CATSSSQASYEQYF; cdr3_nt: TGTGCCACCAGCAGCTCACAGGCCTCCTACGAGCAGTACTTC
clone_size: .; j_call: TRBJ1-5; d_call: .; v_call: TRBV27; cdr3_aa: CASKLQGSNQPQHF; cdr3_nt: TGTGCCAGCAAATTACAGGGTAGCAATCAGCCCCAGCATTTT
clone_size: .; j_call: TRBJ2-7; d_call: .; v_call: TRBV7-9; cdr3_aa: CASSLAGATYNYEQYF; cdr3_nt: TGTGCCAGCAGCTTAGCGGGGGCCACTTACAACTACGAGCAGTACTTC
clone_size: .; j_call: TRBJ2-5; d_call: .; v_call: TRBV7-9; cdr3_aa: CASSSRGVETQYF; cdr3_nt: TGTGCCAGCAGCTCCAGGGGGGTGGAGACCCAGTACTTC
clone_size: .; j_call: TRBJ1-1; d_call: .; v_call: TRBV24-1; cdr3_aa: CATSDPGENTEAFF; cdr3_nt: TGTGCCACCAGTGACCCGGGGGAGAACACTGAAGCTTTCTTT
clone_size: .; j_call: TRBJ1-6; d_call: TRBD1; v_call: TRBV6-5; cdr3_aa: CATEPGQVRFSPLHF; cdr3_nt: TGTGCCACCGAACCGGGACAGGTTCGGTTTTCACCCCTCCACTTT
clone_size: .; j_call: TRBJ2-2; d_call: .; v_call: TRBV5-1; cdr3_aa: CASSLSTVDDTGELFF; cdr3_nt: TGCGCCAGCAGCCTGTCGACAGTGGACGACACCGGGGAGCTGTTTTTT
clone_size: .; j_call: TRBJ2-5; d_call: TRBD2; v_call: TRBV5-1; cdr3_aa: CASMSSGASQETQYF; cdr3_nt: TGCGCCAGCATGTCTAGCGGGGCCAGCCAAGAGACCCAGTACTTC
clone_size: .; j_call: TRBJ1-6; d_call: .; v_call: TRBV2; cdr3_aa: CASSGGPSPLHF; cdr3_nt: TGTGCCAGCAGTGGAGGGCCTTCACCCCTCCACTTT
clone_size: .; j_call: TRBJ1-2; d_call: .; v_call: TRBV27; cdr3_aa: CASTQGPGFDGYTF; cdr3_nt: TGTGCCAGCACCCAAGGCCCAGGTTTTGATGGCTACACCTTC
clone_size: .; j_call: TRBJ2-7; d_call: .; v_call: TRBV4-1; cdr3_aa: CASSQSIAGGQYF; cdr3_nt: TGCGCCAGCAGCCAATCCATCGCCGGTGGGCAGTACTTC
clone_size: .; j_call: TRBJ1-2; d_call: .; v_call: TRBV6-2/TRBV6-3; cdr3_aa: CASSYSTGVHYGYTF; cdr3_nt: TGTGCCAGCAGTTACTCGACCGGGGTACACTATGGCTACACCTTC
clone_size: .; j_call: TRBJ2-3; d_call: .; v_call: TRBV13; cdr3_aa: CASSFRGATDTQYF; cdr3_nt: TGTGCCAGCAGCTTCCGGGGGGCGACAGATACGCAGTATTTT